This T cell receptor (beta chain) was identified in a study of T cell repertoires in cytomegalovirus infection (dated by TCRdb to between 2017 and 2020). In terms of the full investigation: Recently identified HLA-C-restricted CMV epitopes, whose presentation resists viral immunomodulation, were targeted by peptide stimulations together with well-studied HLA-B-restricted epitopes. Because public TCR beta signatures pointed to carriage of CMV infection together with the matching HLA type, the HLA type of each donor mattered for the analysis. Study-wide findings and limitations: In both this cohort and an independent roughly 400-donor cohort, the cumulative frequency of public TCR beta family members distinguished carriers of CMV infection plus the relevant HLA type. The ex vivo response was dominated by HLA-C-restricted CMV-specific TCR beta clonotypes, which also provided the single most frequent clonotype in two of eight donors.

A note on this clonotype: The clone's antigen remains unknown. No much larger clone is present one base from it, and per-base qualities are unavailable.

V lost 0 bases and J lost 2 bases; the stretch between them is 11 bases long. From the cysteine up to the phenylalanine, the CDR3 has a length of 16 residues. The read is trimmed to its CDR3 DNA, 48 bases read in frame from base 1. The germline V gene (reference sequence) sets CDR1 to MNHNY and CDR2 to SVGAGI. TCRdb records Illumina HiSeq 1500 as the sequencer. Clones were called with MiXCR by TCRdb after fastp trimmed the public reads at Q25, and only in-frame beta chains were retained. When rows share a CDR3 protein, they turn into one entry using the most common DNA and genes. For this sample the table gives approximately 600,000 distinct CDR3 sequences, of which about 40% were detected only once. The ten largest clones represent over 45% of the sample. What this sample's treatment or condition label stands for: in vitro stimulation with specific CMV peptide epitopes to enrich CMV-specific T cells.

Rearrangement joined TRBV6-6 to TRBJ2-1; the D gene is perhaps TRBD1, from 6 matching bases. The receptor was isolated from a human donor in good health (CMV status not recorded). Some clones in this sample may be carry-over from other donors' samples. The sequenced sample was cultured PBMCs, obtained from culture after CMV antigen stimulation. The CDR3 here reads CASSYSPQGPYNEQFF. The sequenced DNA is TGTGCCAGCAGTTACTCGCCCCAGGGGCCCTACAATGAGCAGTTCTTC.